This T cell receptor (beta chain) was identified during a study of CD8 T cells in ankylosing spondylitis. Study outcomes and limitations: Some of these motif variants have turned up before, in reports on reactive arthritis synovial fluid and blood. CD8+ disease-linked clones were present at relatively low frequencies in blood. Disease-linked clones reportedly showed significant enrichment in matched ankylosing spondylitis synovial fluid. For ankylosing spondylitis blood, a TCR beta motif of under 10 highly homologous variants appeared characteristic.

5'-RACE, quantitative and with molecular barcodes, yielded the TCR beta libraries. MiXCR, applied by TCRdb to the 5' RACE reads, yields one record per CDR3 protein. In the table there are around 770,000 distinct CDR3 sequences, around 17% of which are singletons. The table lists this clonotype with many counts. Its target is not known. Germline assignment: CDR1 MNHNS and CDR2 SASEGT. V was trimmed by 5 bases and J by 6 bases, leaving 13 bases between them. The CDR3 contains 13 residues. The sequence came from a male donor with ankylosing spondylitis. The sequencing sample was made of blood, either unsorted or a sorted T cell fraction (not recorded which). The rearrangement joins TRBV6-1 to TRBJ1-1; D gene ambiguous. In DNA, the CDR3 is TGTGCCAGCAGTCGGGCGGGCCTGGCTGAAGCTTTCTTT. It encodes CASSRAGLAEAFF.